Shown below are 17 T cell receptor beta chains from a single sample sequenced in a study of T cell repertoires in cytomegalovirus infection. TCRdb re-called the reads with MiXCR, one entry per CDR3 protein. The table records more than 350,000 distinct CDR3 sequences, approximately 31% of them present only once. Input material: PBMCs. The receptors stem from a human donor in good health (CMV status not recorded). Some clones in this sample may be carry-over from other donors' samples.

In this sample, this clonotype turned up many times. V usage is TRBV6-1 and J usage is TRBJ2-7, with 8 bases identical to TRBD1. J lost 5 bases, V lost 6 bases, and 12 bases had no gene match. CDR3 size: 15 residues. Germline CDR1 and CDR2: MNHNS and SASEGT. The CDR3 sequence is CASRLISTGDHEQYF. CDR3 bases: TGTGCCAGCAGGTTGATCTCGACAGGGGACCACGAGCAGTACTTC.

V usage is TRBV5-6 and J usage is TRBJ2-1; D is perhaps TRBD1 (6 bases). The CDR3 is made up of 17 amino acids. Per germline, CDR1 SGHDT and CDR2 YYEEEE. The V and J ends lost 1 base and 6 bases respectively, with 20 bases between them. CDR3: CASSLIIGGDWGNEQFF. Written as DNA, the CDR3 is TGTGCCAGCAGCTTGATAATTGGGGGCGACTGGGGCAATGAGCAGTTCTTC.

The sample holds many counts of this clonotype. CDR3 in amino acids: CASSPRARATEAFF. In nucleotides, the CDR3 is TGTGCCAGCAGCCCCCGAGCCAGGGCCACTGAAGCTTTCTTT. The chain is built from TRBV7-2 and TRBJ1-1; a weak D match, TRBD1 (5 bases). V lost 5 bases and J lost 4, with 14 bases in between. This CDR3 region has 14 residues. The germline gives CDR1 SGHTA, CDR2 FQGNSA.

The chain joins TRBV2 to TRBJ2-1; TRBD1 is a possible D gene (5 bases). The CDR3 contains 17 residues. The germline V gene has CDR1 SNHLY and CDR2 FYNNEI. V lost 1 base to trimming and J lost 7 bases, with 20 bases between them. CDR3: CASSEGVGRKILNEQFF. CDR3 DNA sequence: TGTGCCAGCAGTGAAGGCGTGGGGCGGAAAATCTTAAATGAGCAGTTCTTC.

DNA for the CDR3: TGTGCCAGCAGTGAATCGGTTTGGTATAGCAATCAGCCCCAGCATTTT. This gives the protein CASSESVWYSNQPQHF. The chain combines TRBV6-1 with TRBJ1-5, with D unclear. Germline loops: CDR1 MNHNS, CDR2 SASEGT. Trimming took off 2 bases at V and 0 bases at J, with 11 bases between the two ends. This CDR3 spans 16 amino acids.

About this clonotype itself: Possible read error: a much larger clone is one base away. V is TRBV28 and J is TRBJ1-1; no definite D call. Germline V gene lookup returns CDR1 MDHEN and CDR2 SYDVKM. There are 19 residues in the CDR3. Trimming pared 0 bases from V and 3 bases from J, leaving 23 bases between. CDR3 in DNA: TGTGCCAGCAGTTTATGGATGGAGCGTCTAGATGGGTCTGACACTGAAGCTTTCTTT. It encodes CASSLWMERLDGSDTEAFF.

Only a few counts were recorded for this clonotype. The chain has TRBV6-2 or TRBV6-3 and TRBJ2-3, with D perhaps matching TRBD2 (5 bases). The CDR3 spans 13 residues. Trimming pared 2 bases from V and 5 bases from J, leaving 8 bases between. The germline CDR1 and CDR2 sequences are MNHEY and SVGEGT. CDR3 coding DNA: TGTGCCAGCAGTTACATCGCGGGAGATACGCAGTATTTT. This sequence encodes CASSYIAGDTQYF.

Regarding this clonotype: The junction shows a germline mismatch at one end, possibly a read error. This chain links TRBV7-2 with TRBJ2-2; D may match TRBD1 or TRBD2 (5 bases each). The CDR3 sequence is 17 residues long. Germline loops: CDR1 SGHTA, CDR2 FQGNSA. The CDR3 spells CARSSGWGRLNTGELFF. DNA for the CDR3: TGTGCCAGAAGCTCCGGGTGGGGGAGATTGAACACCGGGGAGCTGTTTTTT.

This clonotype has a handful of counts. This CDR3 reads CASSIASGSFDGYTF. The DNA for the CDR3 is TGTGCCAGTAGTATTGCGTCCGGATCCTTCGATGGCTACACCTTC. The genes are TRBV19 and TRBJ1-2; D call uncertain. With 3 bases removed from V and 6 bases from J, the gap between germline ends came to 17 bases. The CDR3 length is 15 residues. The germline gives CDR1 LNHDA, CDR2 SQIVND (reference sequence).

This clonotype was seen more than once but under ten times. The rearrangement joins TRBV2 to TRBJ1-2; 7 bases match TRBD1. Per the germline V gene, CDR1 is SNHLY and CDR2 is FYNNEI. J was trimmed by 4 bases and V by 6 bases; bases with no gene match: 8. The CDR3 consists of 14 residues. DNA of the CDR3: TGTGCCAGCAGGCAGACAGGGAACGGCTATGGCTACACCTTC. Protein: CASRQTGNGYGYTF.

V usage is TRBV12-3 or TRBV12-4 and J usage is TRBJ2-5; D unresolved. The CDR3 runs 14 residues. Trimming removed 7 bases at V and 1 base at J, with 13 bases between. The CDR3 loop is CASKQHEPQETQYF. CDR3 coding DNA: TGTGCCAGCAAGCAGCACGAGCCCCAAGAGACCCAGTACTTC.

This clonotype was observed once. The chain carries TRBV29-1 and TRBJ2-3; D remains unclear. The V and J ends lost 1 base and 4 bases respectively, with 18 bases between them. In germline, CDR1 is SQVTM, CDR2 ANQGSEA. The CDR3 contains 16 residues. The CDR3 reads CSVEVAAAIRADTQYF. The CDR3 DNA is TGCAGCGTTGAAGTCGCGGCAGCCATTAGGGCAGATACGCAGTATTTT.

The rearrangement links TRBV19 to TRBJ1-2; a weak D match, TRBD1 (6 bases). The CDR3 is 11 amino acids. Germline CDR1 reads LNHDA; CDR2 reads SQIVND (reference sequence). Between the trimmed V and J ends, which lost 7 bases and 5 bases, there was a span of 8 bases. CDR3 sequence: CASNQGYGYTF. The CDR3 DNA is TGTGCCAGTAACCAGGGGTATGGCTACACCTTC. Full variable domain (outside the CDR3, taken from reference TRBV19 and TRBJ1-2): DGGITQSPKYLFRKEGQNVTLSCEQNLNHDAMYWYRQDPGQGLRLIYYSQIVNDFQKGDIAEGYSVSREKKESFPLTVTSAQKNPTAFYLCASNQGYGYTFGSGTRLTVV.

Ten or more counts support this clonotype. CDR3 in DNA: TGTGCCAGCAGCTTGGGACATTCGAACTACGAGCAGTACTTC. Translating it yields CASSLGHSNYEQYF. The genes are TRBV7-8 and TRBJ2-7; D is perhaps TRBD1 (6 bases). Trimming removed 3 bases at V and 3 bases at J, with 12 bases between. The length of the CDR3 is 14 residues. Germline CDR1 and CDR2: SGHVS and FQNEAQ.

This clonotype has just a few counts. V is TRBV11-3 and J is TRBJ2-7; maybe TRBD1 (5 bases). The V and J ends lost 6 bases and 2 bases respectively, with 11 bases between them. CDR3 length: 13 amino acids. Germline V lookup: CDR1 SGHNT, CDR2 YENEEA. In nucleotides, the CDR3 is TGTGCCAGCAGTCAGGGTGTTGCCTACGAGCAGTACTTC. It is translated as CASSQGVAYEQYF.

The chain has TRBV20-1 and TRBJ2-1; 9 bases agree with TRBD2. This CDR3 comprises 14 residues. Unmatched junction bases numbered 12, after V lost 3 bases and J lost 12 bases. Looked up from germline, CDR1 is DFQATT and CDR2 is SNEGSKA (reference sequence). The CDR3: CSASTLAGPGRQFF. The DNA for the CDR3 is TGCAGTGCTAGTACGCTAGCGGGGCCCGGCCGGCAGTTCTTC.

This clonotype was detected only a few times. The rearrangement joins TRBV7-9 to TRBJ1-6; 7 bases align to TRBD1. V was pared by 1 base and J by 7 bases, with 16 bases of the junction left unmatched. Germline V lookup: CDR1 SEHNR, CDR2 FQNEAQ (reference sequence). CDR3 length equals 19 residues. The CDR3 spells CASSLGGTTTGLGNSPLHF. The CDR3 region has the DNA TGTGCCAGCAGCTTAGGGGGAACTACGACAGGGTTGGGAAATTCACCCCTCCACTTT.